This T cell receptor beta chain was observed in a study of identical twins. From the 5' RACE reads, TCRdb called clonotypes with MiXCR, one entry per CDR3 protein. Of about 190,000 distinct CDR3 sequences listed, roughly 15% were seen once; the top ten hold roughly two fifths. From germline, CDR1 is MNHNY and CDR2 SVGAGI (reference sequence). The V end was cut by 2 bases, the J end by 10 bases, with 6 bases between. The CDR3 is 11 amino acids. These same data were also listed under a study on T cells expressing NK-cell markers. That study reports: The same clonotypes also predominated in the CD3+CD56-NKG2C+ fraction of a handful of donors.

Sequenced: CD8+ T cells sorted from blood. This receptor was identified in a woman between 18 and 29 years old in good health. The chain joins TRBV6-6 to TRBJ2-1; D call uncertain. In DNA form, the CDR3 reads TGTGCCAGCAGTTACATTGGGGAGCAGTTCTTC. Translation: CASSYIGEQFF.